This T cell receptor (beta chain) was sequenced for a study of cytomegalovirus exposure and HLA in healthy donors. Findings and limits, study-wide: It was taken for granted in presence/absence analyses that sequencing depth across donors was roughly uniform.

This clone was observed a handful of times. Its antigen is unidentified. Trimming at V came to 5 bases and at J to 4 bases, leaving 13 bases not matched to a gene. The germline V gene encodes CDR1 LNHDA and CDR2 SQIVND (reference sequence). The CDR3 contains 16 residues. PCR was performed using 60 Vbeta and 13 Jbeta primers. This table comes from immunoSEQ multiplex PCR, and its TCRdb copy is limited to in-frame clones, with some not included. The sample yields 150,000 to 200,000 clones, over 80% seen once. The sequence derives from a man in his fifties in good health and CMV-seronegative. Sequencing input: PBMCs. V and J are TRBV19 and TRBJ1-2, with 7 nucleotides matching TRBD1. The CDR3 reads CASSPPGTAKLYGYTF. The CDR3 bases are TGTGCCAGTAGTCCCCCGGGGACAGCAAAACTCTATGGCTACACCTTC.